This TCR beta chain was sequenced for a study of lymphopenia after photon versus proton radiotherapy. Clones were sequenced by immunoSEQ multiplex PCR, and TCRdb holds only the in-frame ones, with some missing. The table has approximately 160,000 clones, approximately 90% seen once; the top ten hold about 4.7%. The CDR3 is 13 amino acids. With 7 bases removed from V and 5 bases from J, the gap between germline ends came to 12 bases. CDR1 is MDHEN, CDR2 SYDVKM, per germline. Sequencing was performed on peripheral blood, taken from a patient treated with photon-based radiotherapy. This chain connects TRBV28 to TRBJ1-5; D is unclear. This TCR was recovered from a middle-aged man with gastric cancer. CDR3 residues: CASIYGVDQPQHF. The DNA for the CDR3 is TGTGCCAGCATATATGGGGTGGATCAGCCCCAGCATTTT.